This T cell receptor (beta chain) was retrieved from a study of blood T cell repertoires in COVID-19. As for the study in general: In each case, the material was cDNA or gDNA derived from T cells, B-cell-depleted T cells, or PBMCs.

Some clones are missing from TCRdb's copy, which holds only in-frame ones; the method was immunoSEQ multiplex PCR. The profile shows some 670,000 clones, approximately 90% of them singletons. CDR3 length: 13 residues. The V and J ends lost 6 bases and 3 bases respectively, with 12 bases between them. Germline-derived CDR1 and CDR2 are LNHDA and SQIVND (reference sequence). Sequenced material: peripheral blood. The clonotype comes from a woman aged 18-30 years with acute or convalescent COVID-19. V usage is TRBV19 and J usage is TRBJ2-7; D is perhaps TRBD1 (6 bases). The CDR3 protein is CASSRTTGYEQYF. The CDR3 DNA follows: TGTGCCAGTAGCCGAACGACAGGCTACGAGCAGTACTTC.